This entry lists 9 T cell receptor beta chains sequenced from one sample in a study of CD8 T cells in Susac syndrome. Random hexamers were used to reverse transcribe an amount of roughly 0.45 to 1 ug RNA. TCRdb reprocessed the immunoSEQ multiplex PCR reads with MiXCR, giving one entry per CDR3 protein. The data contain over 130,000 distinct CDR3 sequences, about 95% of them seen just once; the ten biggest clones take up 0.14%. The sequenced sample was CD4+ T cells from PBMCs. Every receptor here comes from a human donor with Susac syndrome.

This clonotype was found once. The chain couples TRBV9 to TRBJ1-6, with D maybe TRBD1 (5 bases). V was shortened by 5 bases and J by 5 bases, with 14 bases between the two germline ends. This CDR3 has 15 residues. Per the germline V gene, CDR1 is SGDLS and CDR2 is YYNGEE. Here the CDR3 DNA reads TGTGCCAGCAGGTCGGGGGAGATGAATAATTCACCCCTCCACTTT. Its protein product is CASRSGEMNNSPLHF.

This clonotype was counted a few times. This chain's CDR3 is CASSSTGGSGANVLTF. The CDR3 DNA follows: TGCGCCAGCAGCTCTACAGGGGGCTCTGGGGCCAACGTCCTGACTTTC. The chain couples TRBV5-1 to TRBJ2-6; 8 nucleotides agree with TRBD1. V lost 3 bases and J lost 0; bases outside the gene matches: 2. Germline lookup yields CDR1 SGHRS and CDR2 YFSETQ. The CDR3 totals 16 residues.

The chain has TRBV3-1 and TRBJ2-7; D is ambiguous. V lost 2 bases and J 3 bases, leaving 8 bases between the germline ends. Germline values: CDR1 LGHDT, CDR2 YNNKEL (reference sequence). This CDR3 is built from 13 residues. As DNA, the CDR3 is TGTGCCAGCAGCCAAAGTGGCCGCTACGAGCAGTACTTC. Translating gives CASSQSGRYEQYF.

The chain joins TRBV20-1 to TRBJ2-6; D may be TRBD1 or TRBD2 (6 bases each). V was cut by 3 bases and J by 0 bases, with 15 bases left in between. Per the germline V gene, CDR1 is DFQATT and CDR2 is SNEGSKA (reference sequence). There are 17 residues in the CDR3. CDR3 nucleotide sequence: TGCAGTGCTAGGTCGGGGGCCCCCGTCTCTGGGGCCAACGTCCTGACTTTC. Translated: CSARSGAPVSGANVLTF.

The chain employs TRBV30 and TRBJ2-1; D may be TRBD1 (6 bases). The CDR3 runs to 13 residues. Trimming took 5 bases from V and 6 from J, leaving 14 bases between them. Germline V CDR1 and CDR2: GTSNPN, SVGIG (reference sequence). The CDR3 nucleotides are TGTGCCTGGTCCAACCTAGGGGGCAATGAGCAGTTCTTC. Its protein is CAWSNLGGNEQFF.

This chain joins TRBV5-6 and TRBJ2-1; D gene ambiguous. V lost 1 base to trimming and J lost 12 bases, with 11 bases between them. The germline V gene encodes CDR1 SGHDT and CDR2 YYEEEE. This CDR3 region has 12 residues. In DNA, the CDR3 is TGTGCCAGCAGCTTGCTAGGCGCCACGCAGTTCTTC. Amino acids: CASSLLGATQFF.

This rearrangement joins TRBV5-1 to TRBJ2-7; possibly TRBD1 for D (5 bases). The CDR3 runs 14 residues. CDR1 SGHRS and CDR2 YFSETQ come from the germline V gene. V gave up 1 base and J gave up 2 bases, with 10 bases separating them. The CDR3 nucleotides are TGCGCCAGCAGCTTGTGGACAAAGCCCTACGAGCAGTACTTC. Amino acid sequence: CASSLWTKPYEQYF.

CDR3 coding DNA: TGTGCCAGCAGCCTACAGGGTGGCGAGCAGTACTTC. It specifies CASSLQGGEQYF. The rearrangement joins TRBV7-2 to TRBJ2-7; possibly TRBD1 for D (6 bases). CDR3 length: 12 amino acids. V lost 5 bases, J lost 6 bases, and 11 bases lay in between. Per germline, CDR1 SGHTA and CDR2 FQGNSA. Using reference TRBV7-2 and TRBJ2-7 for the parts outside the CDR3, the full variable domain is GAGVSQSPSNKVTEKGKDVELRCDPISGHTALYWYRQSLGQGLEFLIYFQGNSAPDKSGLPSDRFSAERTGGSVSTLTIQRTQQEDSAVYLCASSLQGGEQYFGPGTRLTVT.

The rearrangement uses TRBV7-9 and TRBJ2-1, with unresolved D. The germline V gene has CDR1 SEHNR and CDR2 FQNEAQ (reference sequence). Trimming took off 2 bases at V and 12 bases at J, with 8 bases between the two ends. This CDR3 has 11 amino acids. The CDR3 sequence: CASSLQYAQFF. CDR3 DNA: TGTGCCAGCAGCTTACAATATGCGCAGTTCTTC.